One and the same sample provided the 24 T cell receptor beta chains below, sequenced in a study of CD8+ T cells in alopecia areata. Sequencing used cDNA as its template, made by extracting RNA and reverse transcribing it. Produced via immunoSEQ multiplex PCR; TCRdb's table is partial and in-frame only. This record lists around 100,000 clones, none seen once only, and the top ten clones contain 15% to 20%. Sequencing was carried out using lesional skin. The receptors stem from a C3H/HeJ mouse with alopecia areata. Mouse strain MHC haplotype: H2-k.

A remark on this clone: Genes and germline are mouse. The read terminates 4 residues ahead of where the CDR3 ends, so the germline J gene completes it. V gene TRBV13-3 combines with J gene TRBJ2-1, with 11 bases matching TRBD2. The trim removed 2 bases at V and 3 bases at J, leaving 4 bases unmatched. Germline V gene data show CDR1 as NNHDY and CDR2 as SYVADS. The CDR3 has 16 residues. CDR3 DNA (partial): TGTGCCAGCAGTGAACGACTGGGGGGGTCCTATGCT. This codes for CASSERLGGSYA. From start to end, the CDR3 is CASSERLGGSYAEQFF.

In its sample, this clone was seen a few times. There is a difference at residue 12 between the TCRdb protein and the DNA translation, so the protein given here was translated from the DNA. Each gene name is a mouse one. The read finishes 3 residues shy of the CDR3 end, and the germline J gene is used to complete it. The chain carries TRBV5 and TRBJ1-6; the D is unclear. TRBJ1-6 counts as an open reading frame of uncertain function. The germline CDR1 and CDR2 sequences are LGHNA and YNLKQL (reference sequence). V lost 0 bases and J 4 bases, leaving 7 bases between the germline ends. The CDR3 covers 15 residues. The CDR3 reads CASSQEAQYNSPLYF. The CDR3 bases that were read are TGTGCCAGCAGCCAAGAGGCACAGTATAATTCGCCC.

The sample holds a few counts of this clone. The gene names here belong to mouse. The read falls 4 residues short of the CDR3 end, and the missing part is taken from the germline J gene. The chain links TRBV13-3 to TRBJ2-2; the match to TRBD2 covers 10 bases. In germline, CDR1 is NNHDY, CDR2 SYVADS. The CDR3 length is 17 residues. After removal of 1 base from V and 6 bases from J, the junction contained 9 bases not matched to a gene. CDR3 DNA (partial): TGTGCCAGCAGTGATCCTGGGGGGGCGCCGAGTCCCGGG. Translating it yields CASSDPGGAPSPG. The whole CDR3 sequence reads CASSDPGGAPSPGQLYF.

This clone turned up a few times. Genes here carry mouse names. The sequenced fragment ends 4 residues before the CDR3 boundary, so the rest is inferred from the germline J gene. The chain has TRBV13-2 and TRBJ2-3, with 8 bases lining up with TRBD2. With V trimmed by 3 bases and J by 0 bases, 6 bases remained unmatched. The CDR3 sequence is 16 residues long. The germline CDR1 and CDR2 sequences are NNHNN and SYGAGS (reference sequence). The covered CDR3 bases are TGTGCCAGCGGTGGCGGGACTGGCACTAGTGCAGAA. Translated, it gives CASGGGTGTSAE. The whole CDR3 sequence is CASGGGTGTSAETLYF.

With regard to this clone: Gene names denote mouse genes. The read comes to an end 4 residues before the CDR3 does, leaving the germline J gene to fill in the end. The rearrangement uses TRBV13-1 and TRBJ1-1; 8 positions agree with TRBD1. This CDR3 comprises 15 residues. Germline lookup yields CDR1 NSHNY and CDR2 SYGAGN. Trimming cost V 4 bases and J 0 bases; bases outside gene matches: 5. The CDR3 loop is CASSPGQGANTEVFF. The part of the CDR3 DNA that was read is TGTGCCAGCAGTCCCGGACAGGGCGCAAACACA.

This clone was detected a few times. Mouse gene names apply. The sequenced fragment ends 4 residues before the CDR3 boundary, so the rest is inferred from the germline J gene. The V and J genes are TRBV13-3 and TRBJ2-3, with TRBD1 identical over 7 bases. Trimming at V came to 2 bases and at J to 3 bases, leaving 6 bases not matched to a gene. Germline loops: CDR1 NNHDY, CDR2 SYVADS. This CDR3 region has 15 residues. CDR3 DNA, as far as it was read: TGTGCCAGCAGTGAGACACAGGGGTGGGCAGAA. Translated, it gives CASSETQGWAE. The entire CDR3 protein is CASSETQGWAETLYF.

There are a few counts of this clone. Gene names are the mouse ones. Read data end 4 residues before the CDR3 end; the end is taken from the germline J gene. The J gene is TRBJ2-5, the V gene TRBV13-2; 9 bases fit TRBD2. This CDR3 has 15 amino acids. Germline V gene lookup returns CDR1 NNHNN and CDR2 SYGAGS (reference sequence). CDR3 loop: CASGDFGGAQDTQYF. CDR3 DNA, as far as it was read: TGTGCCAGCGGTGATTTTGGGGGGGCGCAGGAC.

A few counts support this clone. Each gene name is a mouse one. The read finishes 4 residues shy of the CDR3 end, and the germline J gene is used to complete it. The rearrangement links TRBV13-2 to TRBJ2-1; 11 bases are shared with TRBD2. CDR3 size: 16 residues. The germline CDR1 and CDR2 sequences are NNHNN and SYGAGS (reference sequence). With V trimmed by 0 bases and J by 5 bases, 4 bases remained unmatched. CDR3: CASGDATGGADAEQFF. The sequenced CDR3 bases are TGTGCCAGCGGTGATGCAACTGGGGGGGCTGATGCT.

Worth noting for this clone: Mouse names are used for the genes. The CDR3 protein is CASSIRTGPYEQYF. The DNA read from the CDR3 is TGTGCCAGCAGTATACGGACTGGGCCCTAT. The rearrangement links TRBV19 to TRBJ2-7, with 8 bases that match TRBD2. The CDR3 is cut off 4 residues early in the read; its end comes from the germline J gene. Germline CDR1 reads FNHDT; CDR2 reads SITEND (reference sequence). The CDR3 runs to 14 residues. J was trimmed by 2 bases and V by 1 base; bases with no gene match: 2.

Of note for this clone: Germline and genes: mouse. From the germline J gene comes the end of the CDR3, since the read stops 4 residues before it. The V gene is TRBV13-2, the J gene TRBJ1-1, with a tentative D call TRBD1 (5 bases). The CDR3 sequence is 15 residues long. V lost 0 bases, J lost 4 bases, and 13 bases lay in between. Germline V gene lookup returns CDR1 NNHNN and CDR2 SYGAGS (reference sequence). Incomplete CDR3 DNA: TGTGCCAGCGGTGATGCGGGGGGGAGAACCACA. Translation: CASGDAGGRTT. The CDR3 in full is CASGDAGGRTTEVFF.

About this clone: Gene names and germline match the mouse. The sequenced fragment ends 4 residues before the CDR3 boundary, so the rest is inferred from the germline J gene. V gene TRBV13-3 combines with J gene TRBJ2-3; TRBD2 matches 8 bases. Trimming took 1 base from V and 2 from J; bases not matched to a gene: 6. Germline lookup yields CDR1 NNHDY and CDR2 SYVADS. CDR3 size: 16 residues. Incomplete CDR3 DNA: TGTGCCAGCAGTGATTCTTGGGGGGGGAATGCAGAA. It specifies CASSDSWGGNAE. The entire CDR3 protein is CASSDSWGGNAETLYF.

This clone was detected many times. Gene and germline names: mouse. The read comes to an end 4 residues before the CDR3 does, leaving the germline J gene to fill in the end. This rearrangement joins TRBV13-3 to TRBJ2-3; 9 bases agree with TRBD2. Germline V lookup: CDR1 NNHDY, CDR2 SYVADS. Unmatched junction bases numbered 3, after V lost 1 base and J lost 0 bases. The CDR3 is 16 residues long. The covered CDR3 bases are TGTGCCAGCAGTGATACGGGACTGGGTAGTGCAGAA. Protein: CASSDTGLGSAE. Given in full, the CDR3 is CASSDTGLGSAETLYF.

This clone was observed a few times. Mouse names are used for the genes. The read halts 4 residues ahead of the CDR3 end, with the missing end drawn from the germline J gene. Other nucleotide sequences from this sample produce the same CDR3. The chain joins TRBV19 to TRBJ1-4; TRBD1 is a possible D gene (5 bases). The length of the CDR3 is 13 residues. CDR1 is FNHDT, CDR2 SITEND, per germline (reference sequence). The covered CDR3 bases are TGTGCCAGCAGTACTGGGGGAGGCGAA. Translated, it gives CASSTGGGE. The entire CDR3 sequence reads CASSTGGGERLFF.

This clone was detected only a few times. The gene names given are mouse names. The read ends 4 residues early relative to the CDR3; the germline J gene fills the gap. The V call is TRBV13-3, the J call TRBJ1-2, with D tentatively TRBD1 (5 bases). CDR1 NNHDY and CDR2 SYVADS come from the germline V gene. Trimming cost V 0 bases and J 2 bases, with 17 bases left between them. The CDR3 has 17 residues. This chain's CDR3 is CASSDERGRGGNSDYTF. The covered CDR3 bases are TGTGCCAGCAGTGATGAGAGGGGTCGAGGAGGGAACTCC.

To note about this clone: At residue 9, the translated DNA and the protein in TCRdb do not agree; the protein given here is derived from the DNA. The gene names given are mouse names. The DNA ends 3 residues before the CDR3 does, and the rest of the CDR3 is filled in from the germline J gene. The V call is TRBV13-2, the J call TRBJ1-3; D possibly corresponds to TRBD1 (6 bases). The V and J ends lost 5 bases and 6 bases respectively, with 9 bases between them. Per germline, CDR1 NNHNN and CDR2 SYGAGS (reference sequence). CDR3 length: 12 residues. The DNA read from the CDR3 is TGTGCCAGCGGGGGACATTCAAATACG. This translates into CASGGHSNT. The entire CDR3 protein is CASGGHSNTLYF.

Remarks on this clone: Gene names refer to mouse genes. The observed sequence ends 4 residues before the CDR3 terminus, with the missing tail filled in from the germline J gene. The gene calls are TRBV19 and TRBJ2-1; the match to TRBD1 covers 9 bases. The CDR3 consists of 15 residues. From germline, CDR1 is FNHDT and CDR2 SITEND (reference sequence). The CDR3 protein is CASSIRGQGGAEQFF. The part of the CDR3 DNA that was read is TGTGCCAGCAGTATACGGGGACAGGGAGGAGCT. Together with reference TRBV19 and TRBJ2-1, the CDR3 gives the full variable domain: GGIITQTPKFLIGQEGQKLTLKCQQNFNHDTMYWYRQDSGKGLRLIYYSITENDLQKGDLSEGYDASREKKSSFSLTVTSAQKNEMAVFLCASSIRGQGGAEQFFGPGTRLTVL.

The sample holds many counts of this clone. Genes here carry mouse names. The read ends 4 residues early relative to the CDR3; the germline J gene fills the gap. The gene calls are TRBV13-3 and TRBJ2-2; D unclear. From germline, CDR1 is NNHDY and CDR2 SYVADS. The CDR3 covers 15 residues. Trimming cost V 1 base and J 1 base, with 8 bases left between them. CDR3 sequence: CASSDLEGNTGQLYF. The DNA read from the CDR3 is TGTGCCAGCAGTGATTTGGAGGGAAACACCGGG.

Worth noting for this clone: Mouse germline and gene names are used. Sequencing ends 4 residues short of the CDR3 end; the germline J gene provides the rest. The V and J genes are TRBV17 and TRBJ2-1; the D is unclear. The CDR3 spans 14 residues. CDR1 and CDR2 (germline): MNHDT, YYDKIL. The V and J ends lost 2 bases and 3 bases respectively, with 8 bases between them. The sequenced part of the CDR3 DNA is TGTGCTAGCAGTAGATCCAGGCTCTATGCT. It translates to CASSRSRLYA. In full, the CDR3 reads CASSRSRLYAEQFF.

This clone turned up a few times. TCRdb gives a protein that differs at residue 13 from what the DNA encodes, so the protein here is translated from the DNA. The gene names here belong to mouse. The CDR3 sequence: CASSGQGVHSGNTLYF. The CDR3 bases that were read are TGTGCCAGCAGCGGACAGGGGGTTCATTCTGGAAATACG. The chain recombines TRBV13-3 with TRBJ1-3, with 10 nucleotides matching TRBD1. The CDR3 goes on 3 residues after the read ends, and that part is filled in from the germline J gene. The V gene end was trimmed by 5 bases and the J gene end by 0 bases; junction bases not matched to a gene: 5. The CDR3 covers 16 residues. The germline V gene has CDR1 NNHDY and CDR2 SYVADS.

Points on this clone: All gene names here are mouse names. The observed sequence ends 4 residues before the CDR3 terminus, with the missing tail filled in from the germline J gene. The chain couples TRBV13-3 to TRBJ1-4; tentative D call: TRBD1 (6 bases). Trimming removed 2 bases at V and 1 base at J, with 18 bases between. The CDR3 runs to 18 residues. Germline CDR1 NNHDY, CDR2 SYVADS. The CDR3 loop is CASSEPLGTKPSNERLFF. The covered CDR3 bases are TGTGCCAGCAGTGAACCCCTCGGGACAAAACCTTCCAACGAA.

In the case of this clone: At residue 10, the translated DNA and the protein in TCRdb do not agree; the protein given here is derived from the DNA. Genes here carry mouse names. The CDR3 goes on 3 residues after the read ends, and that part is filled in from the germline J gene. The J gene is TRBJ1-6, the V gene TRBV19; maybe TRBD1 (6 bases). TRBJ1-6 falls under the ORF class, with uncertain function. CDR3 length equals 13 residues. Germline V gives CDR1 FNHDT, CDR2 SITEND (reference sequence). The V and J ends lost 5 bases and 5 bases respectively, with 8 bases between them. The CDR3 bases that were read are TGTGCCAGCAGACAGGGAAATAATTCGCCC. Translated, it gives CASRQGNNSP. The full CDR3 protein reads CASRQGNNSPLYF.

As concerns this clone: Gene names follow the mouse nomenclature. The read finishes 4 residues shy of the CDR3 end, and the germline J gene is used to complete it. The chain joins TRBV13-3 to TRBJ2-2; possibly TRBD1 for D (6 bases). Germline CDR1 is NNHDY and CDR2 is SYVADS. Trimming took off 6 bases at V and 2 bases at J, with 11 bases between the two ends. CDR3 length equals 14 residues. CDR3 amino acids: CASTGTPNTGQLYF. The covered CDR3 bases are TGTGCCAGCACTGGGACACCTAACACCGGG.

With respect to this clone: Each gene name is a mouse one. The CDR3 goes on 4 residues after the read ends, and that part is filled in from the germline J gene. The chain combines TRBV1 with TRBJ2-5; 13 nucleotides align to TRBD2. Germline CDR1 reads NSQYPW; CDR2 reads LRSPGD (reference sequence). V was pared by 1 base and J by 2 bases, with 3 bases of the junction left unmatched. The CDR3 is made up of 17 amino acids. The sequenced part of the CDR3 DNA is TGCACCTGCAGTGCAGCGGACTGGGGGGGCGGCCAAGAC. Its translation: CTCSAADWGGGQD. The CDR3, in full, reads CTCSAADWGGGQDTQYF.

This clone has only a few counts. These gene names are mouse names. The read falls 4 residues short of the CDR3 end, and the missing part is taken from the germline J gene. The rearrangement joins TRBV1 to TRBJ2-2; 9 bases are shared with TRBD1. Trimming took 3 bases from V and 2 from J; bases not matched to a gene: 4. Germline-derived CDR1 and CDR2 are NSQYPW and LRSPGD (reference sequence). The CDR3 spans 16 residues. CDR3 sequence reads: CTCSARQGGNTGQLYF. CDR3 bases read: TGCACCTGCAGTGCGCGACAGGGGGGGAACACCGGG.